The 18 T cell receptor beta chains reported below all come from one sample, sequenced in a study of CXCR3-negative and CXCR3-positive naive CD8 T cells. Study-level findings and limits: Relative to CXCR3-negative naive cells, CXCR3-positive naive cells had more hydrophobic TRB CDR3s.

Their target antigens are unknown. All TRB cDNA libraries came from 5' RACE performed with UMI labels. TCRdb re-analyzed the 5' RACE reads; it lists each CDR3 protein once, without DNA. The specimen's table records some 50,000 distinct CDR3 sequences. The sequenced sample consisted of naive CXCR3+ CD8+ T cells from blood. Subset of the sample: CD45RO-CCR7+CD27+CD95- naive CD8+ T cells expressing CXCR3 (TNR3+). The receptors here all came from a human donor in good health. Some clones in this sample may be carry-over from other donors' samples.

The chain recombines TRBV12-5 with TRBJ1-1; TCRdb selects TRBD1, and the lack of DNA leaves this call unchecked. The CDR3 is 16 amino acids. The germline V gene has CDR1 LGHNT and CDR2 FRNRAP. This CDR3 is CASGFDPTGRGAEAFF.

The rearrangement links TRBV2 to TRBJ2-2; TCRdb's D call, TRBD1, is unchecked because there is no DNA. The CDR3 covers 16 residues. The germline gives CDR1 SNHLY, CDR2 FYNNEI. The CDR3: CASSEAGKGLSGELFF.

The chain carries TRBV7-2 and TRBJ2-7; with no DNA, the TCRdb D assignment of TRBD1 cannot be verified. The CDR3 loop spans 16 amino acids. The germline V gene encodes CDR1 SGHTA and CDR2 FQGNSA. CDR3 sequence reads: CASSSPWGDSAYEQFF.

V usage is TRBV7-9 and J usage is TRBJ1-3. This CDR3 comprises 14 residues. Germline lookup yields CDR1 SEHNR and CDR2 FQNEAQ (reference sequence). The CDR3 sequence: CASSLVISGNTIYF.

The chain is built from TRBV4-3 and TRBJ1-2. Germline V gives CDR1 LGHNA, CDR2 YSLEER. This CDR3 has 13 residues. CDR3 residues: CASSHGPDYGYTF.

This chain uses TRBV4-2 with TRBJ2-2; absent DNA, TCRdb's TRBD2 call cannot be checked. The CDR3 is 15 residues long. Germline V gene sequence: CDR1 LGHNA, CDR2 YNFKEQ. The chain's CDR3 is CASSQGLAGTGELFF.

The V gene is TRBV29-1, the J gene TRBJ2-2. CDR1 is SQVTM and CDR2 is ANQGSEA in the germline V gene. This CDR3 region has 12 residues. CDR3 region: CSAAVRPGELFF.

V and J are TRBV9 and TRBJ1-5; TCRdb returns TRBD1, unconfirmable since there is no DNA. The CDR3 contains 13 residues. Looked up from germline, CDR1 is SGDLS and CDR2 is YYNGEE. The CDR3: CASSVQGAEPQHF. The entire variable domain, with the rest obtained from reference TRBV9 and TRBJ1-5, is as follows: DSGVTQTPKHLITATGQRVTLRCSPRSGDLSVYWYQQSLDQGLQFLIQYYNGEERAKGNILERFSAQQFPDLHSELNLSSLELGDSALYFCASSVQGAEPQHFGDGTRLSIL.

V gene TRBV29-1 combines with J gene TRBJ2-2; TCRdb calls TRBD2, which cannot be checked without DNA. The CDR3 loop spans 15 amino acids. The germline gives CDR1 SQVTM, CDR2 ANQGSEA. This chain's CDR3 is CSVASGGSNTGELFF.

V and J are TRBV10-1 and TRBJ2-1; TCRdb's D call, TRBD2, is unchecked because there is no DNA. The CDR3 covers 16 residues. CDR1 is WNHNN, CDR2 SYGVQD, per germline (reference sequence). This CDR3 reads CASSGRQGPGGNEQFF.

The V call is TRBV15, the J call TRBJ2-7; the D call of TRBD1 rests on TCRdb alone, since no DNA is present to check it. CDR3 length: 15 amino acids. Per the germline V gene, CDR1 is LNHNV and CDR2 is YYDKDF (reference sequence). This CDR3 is CATSRERTSRYEQYF.

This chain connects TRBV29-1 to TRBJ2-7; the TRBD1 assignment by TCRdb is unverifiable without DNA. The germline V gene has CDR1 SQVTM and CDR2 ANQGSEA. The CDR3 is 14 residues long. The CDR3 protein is CSVELFWGASEQYF.

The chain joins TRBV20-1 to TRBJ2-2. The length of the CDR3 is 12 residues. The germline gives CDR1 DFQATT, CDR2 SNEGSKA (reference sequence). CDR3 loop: CSAKRETGELFF.

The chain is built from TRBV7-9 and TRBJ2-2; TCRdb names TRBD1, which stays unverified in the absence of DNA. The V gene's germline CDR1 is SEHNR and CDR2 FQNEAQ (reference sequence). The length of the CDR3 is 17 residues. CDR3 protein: CASSLVLGQGLVGELFF.

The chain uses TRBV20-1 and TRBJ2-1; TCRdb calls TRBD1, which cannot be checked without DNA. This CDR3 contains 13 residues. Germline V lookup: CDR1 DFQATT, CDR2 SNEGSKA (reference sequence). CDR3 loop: CSARVRAYNEQFF.

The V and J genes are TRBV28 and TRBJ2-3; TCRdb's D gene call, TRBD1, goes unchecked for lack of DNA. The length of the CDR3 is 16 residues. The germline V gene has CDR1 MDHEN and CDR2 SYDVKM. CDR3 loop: CASSLIGGSGTDTQYF.

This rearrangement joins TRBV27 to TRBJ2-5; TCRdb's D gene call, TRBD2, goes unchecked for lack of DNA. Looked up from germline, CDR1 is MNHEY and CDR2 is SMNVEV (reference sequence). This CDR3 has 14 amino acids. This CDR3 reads CASSSGLVLETQYF.

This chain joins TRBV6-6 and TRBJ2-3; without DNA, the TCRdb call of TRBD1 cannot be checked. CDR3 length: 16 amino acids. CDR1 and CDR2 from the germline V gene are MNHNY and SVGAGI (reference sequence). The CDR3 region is CASSYSPGGLEDTQYF.